This T cell receptor (beta chain) was sequenced in a study of vaccination effects on CD4 cells after COVID-19 (dated by TCRdb to the early 2020s). About the full investigation: Two doses of either the BNT162b2 or the mRNA-1273 mRNA SARS-CoV-2 vaccine were administered to participants. The study compared SARS-CoV-2 spike-specific CD4+ TCR repertoires before and after mRNA vaccination in COVID-19 convalescent patients and infection-naive vaccine recipients. Cultures from other donors in the study were sequenced with the Oncomine TCR Beta short-read assay on an Illumina iSeq 100. Altogether, around eleven COVID-19 convalescent patients and a handful of SARS-CoV-2-naive healthy vaccine recipients made up the full study. The full study reports these points: Only a small number of convalescent patients were included, and no early post-infection timepoints were available, which limited the study. In healthy vaccine recipients, vaccine-induced clones were almost all SARS-CoV-2 mono-reactive, with only 1 of 255 being cross-reactive with common cold coronaviruses. Both infection-induced and vaccine-induced clones contracted markedly at late post-vaccination timepoints, which is consistent with waning T cell responses.

Comments on this clone: The antigen it recognizes is unknown. No base-level quality is on record; no much larger clone is a single base apart.

To identify antigen-specific CD4+ T cell clonotypes by their expansion, the ViraFEST assay first stimulated PBMC with viral peptide pools and then applied TCR sequencing. After about 10 days of culture, CD4+ T cells were isolated with the EasySep CD4+ T cell isolation kit. Negative nucleocapsid antibody results before and after vaccination confirmed that the healthy vaccine recipients had no prior SARS-CoV-2 infection. A few million PBMC per well were cultured with around 10 ug/ml peptides in IMDM containing roughly 5% human AB serum, about 9.6 IU/ml IL-2 and gentamicin. On days 3 and 7, half of the culture medium was replaced with fresh IL-2-containing medium. Unless otherwise noted, each peptide stimulation condition was cultured in triplicate wells. Using Ficoll-Paque Plus gradient centrifugation, PBMC were separated from whole blood and then either used fresh or cryopreserved at -140C. The spike proteins of SARS-CoV-2 and of the common cold coronaviruses HCoV-NL63, HCoV-OC43 and HCoV-229E were spanned by overlapping peptide pools. Genomic DNA was extracted from cultured CD4+ T cells with the QIAamp micro DNA kit.

Taken from cysteine to phenylalanine, the CDR3 has 12 residues. The DNA shown is the 36-base CDR3, in frame from base 1. V lost 8 bases and J lost 8 bases; the stretch between them is 15 bases long. According to the germline V gene (reference sequence), CDR1 reads MNHEY and CDR2 reads SMNVEV. To prepare the library, the immunoSEQ multiplex PCR assay was applied. DNA from the cultured, isolated CD4+ T cells was subjected to TCR beta CDR3 sequencing. As for the authors' bioinformatics: Non-productive TCR sequences were removed, reads were trimmed to the CDR3 region, and CDR3s of at least 7 amino acids were retained. The MANAFEST web app was used to identify antigen-specific clonotypes by comparing expansion in peptide wells with expansion in reference cultures. For clones to be considered positive, expansion at FDR<0.05 versus reference and all other wells, an odds ratio above 5, and a frequency above 0.1% in two replicate wells were required. Clonotypes significantly expanded in SARS-CoV-2 spike wells and in at least one common cold coronavirus spike condition were defined as cross-reactive. CDR3 similarity was assessed by Levenshtein distance with the stringdist R package, and unrooted trees were built with ape in R 3.6.1. TCRdb provides this immuneACCESS table in a form limited to in-frame rearrangements. Some clones are lacking; in checked studies, under half of them reflect an unresolved V gene, and why the rest are absent is not known. V, J and clone size are those of that table, while D and trimming were read from the DNA. The sample has 35,000 to 45,000 clones on record, 70% to 80% of them singletons. The top ten constitute 10% to 14% of the sample.

The specimen comprised CD4+ T cells from PBMCs cultured with SARS-CoV-2 spike peptides, sampled before COVID-19 vaccination. This sample's cell subset or site label indicates: SARS-CoV-2 spike overlapping peptide pool stimulation. The V and J genes are TRBV27 and TRBJ1-2; TRBD1 is perhaps the D gene, given 5 matching bases. This sequence was found in a human donor who received a COVID-19 vaccine. The nucleotides read TGTGCCAGCGCAAAAGGGACGGAAGGCTACACCTTC. It encodes CASAKGTEGYTF.